This T cell receptor (beta chain) was documented in a study of cytomegalovirus exposure and HLA in healthy donors. This CDR3 contains 16 residues. Trimming at V came to 0 bases and at J to 9 bases, leaving 7 bases not matched to a gene. Germline V lookup: CDR1 WNHNN, CDR2 SYGVQD (reference sequence). Primers included in the PCR were 60 Vbeta and 13 Jbeta primers. Clones were sequenced by immunoSEQ multiplex PCR, and TCRdb holds only the in-frame ones, with some missing. The sample lists 150,000 to 200,000 clones; about 80% were seen once. Comments on this clone: The sample has other DNA sequences that encode this CDR3 too.

The V call is TRBV10-1, the J call TRBJ2-1; 11 bases agree with TRBD2. The sequenced sample consisted of PBMCs. This receptor was obtained from a boy aged 5-17 years in good health and CMV-seronegative. The CDR3: CASSESVAGGHSEQFF. As DNA, the CDR3 is TGCGCCAGCAGTGAGTCAGTAGCGGGGGGGCACTCTGAGCAGTTCTTC.